This TCR beta chain was identified in a study of T-cell memory formation after mild COVID-19. Germline V gene sequence: CDR1 MNHEY, CDR2 SVGAGI. The CDR3 has 15 residues. With 3 bases removed from V and 0 bases from J, the gap between germline ends came to 12 bases. This clonotype has a handful of counts. UMIs and sample barcodes were carried by the TCR alpha and TCR beta cDNA libraries that 5'RACE produced using constant-segment primers. TCRdb ran MiXCR on the 5' RACE reads and lists one entry per CDR3 protein. The profile shows 50,000 or so distinct CDR3 sequences, about 27% of them singletons. V is TRBV6-5 and J is TRBJ2-7; D might be TRBD2 (6 bases). The sequence was collected from a man younger than 35 who had mild COVID-19 (a few samples of this study predate the infection). Cell type and time point are not known. The sequenced material came from PBMCs or a T cell subset sorted from them (not recorded which). In DNA, the CDR3 is TGTGCCAGCAGTTATGGGACTTTAAGCTCCTACGAGCAGTACTTC. This sequence encodes CASSYGTLSSYEQYF.